This T cell receptor (beta chain) was identified in a study of PD-L1 blockade in urothelial cancer. The wider study: Most of the 29 patients were men with bladder-origin urothelial cancer. Prior chemotherapy ranged from 0 to 3 regimens per patient. It was at 3 weeks (second dose) and 6 weeks after treatment start that blood was analyzed. Whole-study results and caveats: By 3 weeks, tumor-associated blood clones had expanded more in durable-benefit patients.

Sequencing was performed with immunoSEQ multiplex PCR; in TCRdb, only in-frame clones are kept and a portion is missing. The sample holds under 70,000 clones; roughly four fifths are singletons and the top ten take 1.5% to 2%. Trimming at V came to 5 bases and at J to 1 base, leaving 5 bases not matched to a gene. The CDR3 totals 15 residues. Germline assignment: CDR1 SEHNR and CDR2 FQNEAQ (reference sequence). The time point is: pretreatment peripheral blood. Remarks on this clone: Its antigen is not identified.

This chain uses TRBV7-9 with TRBJ2-7; 10 bases fit TRBD1. This sequence originates from an older man with urothelial cancer. The material sequenced was PBMCs, taken around atezolizumab (anti-PD-L1) treatment. CDR3 nucleotide sequence: TGTGCCAGCAGCGTAGGGACAGGGGTTTCCTACGAGCAGTACTTC. Its translation is CASSVGTGVSYEQYF. The full variable domain, rest sourced from reference TRBV7-9 and TRBJ2-7, is DTGVSQNPRHKITKRGQNVTFRCDPISEHNRLYWYRQTLGQGPEFLTYFQNEAQLEKSRLLSDRFSAERPKGSFSTLEIQRTEQGDSAMYLCASSVGTGVSYEQYFGPGTRLTVT.